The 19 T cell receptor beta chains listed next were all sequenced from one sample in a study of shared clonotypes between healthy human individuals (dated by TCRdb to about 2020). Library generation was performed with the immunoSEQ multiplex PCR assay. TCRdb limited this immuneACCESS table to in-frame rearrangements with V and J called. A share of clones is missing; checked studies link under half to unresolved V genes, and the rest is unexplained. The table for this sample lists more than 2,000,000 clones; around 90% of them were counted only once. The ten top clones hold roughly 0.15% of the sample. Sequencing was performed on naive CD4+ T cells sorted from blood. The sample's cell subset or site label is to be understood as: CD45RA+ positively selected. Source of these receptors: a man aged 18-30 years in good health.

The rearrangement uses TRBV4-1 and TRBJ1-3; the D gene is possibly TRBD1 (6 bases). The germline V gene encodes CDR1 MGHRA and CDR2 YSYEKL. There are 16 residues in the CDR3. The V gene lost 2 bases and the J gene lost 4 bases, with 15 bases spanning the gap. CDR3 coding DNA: TGCGCCAGCAGCCAACATACAGGGCCTGGGGGAAACACCATATATTTT. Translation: CASSQHTGPGGNTIYF.

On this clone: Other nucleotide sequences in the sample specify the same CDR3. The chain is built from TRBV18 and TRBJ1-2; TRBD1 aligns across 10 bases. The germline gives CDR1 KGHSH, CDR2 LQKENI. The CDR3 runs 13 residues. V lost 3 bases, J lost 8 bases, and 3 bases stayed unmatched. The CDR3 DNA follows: TGTGCCAGCTCACCCGGGACAGGGGAAGGCTACACCTTC. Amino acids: CASSPGTGEGYTF.

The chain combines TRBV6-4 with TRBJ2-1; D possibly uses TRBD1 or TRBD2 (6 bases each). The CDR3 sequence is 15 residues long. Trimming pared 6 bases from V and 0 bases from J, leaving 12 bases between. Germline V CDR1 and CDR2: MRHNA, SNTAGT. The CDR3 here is CASSREGGSYNEQFF. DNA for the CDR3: TGTGCCAGCAGCCGCGAGGGGGGCTCCTACAATGAGCAGTTCTTC.

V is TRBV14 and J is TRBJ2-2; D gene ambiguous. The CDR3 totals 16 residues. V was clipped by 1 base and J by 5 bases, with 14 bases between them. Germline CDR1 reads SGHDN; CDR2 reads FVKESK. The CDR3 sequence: CASSQAEQLRTGELFF. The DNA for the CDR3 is TGTGCCAGCAGCCAAGCGGAACAGCTCCGAACCGGGGAGCTGTTTTTT.

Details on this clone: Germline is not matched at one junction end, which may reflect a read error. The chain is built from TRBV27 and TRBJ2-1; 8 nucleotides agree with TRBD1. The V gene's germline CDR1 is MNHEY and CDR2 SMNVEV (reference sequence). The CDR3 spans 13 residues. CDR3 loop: CASSLDRGQALIF. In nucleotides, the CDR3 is TGTGCCAGCAGTTTAGATCGGGGACAGGCCCTCATCTTC.

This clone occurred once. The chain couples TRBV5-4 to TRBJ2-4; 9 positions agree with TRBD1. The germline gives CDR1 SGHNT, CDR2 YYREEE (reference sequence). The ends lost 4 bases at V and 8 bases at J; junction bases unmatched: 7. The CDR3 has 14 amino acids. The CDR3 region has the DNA TGTGCCAGCAGCGCAGAACAGGGGGCGGACATTCAGTACTTC. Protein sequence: CASSAEQGADIQYF.

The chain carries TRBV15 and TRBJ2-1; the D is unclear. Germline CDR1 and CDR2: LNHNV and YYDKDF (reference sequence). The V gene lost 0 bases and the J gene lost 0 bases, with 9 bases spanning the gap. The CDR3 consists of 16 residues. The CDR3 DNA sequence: TGTGCCACCAGCAGAGAGCCCCTGGACTCCTACAATGAGCAGTTCTTC. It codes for CATSREPLDSYNEQFF. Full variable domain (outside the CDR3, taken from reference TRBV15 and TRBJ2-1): DAMVIQNPRYQVTQFGKPVTLSCSQTLNHNVMYWYQQKSSQAPKLLFHYYDKDFNNEADTPDNFQSRRPNTSFCFLDIRSPGLGDTAMYLCATSREPLDSYNEQFFGPGTRLTVL.

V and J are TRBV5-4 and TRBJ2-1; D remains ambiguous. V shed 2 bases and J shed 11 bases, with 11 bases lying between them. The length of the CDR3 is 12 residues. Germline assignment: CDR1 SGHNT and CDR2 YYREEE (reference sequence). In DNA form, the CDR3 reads TGTGCCAGCAGCTTACCGGCCTCGCAGCAGTTCTTC. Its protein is CASSLPASQQFF.

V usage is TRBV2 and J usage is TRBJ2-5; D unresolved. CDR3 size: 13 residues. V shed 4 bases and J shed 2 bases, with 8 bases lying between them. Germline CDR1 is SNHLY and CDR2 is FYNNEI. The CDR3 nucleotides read TGTGCCAGCAGTGTTTTGGGACAAGAGACCCAGTACTTC. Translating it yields CASSVLGQETQYF.

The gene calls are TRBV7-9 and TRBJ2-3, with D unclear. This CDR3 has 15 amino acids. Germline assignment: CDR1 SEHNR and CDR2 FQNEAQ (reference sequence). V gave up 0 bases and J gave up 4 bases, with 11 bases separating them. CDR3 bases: TGTGCCAGCAGCTTAGCGCTGGGCAGAGCAGATACGCAGTATTTT. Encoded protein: CASSLALGRADTQYF.

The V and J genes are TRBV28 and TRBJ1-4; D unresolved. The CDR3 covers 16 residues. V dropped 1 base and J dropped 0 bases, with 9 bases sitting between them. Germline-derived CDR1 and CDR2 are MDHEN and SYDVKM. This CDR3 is CASSLLGDSTNEKLFF. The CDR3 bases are TGTGCCAGCAGTTTATTGGGCGATTCAACTAATGAAAAACTGTTTTTT.

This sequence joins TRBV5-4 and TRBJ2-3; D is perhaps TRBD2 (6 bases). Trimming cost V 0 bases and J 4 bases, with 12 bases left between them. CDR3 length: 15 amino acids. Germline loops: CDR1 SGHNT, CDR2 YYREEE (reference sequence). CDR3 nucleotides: TGTGCCAGCAGCTTGGCCATGGGAGGTCCAGATACGCAGTATTTT. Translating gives CASSLAMGGPDTQYF.

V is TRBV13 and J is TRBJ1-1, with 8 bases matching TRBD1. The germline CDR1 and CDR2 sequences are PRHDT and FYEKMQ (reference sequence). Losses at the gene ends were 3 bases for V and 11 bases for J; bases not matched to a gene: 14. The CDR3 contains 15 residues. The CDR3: CASSFKDRAQGDAFF. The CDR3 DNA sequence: TGTGCCAGCAGCTTTAAGGACAGGGCCCAAGGGGACGCTTTCTTT.

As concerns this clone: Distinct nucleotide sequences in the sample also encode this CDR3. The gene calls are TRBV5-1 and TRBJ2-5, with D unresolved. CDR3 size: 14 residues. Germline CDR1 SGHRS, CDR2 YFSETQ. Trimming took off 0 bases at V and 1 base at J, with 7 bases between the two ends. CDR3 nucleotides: TGCGCCAGCAGCTTGGGACCGTCCCAAGAGACCCAGTACTTC. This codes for CASSLGPSQETQYF.

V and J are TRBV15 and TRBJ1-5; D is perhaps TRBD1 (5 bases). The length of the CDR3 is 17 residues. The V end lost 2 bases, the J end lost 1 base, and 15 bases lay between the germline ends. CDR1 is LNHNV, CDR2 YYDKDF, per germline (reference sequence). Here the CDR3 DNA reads TGTGCCACCAGCAGATCCTGGGGACGGGGGAGCAATCAGCCCCAGCATTTT. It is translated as CATSRSWGRGSNQPQHF.

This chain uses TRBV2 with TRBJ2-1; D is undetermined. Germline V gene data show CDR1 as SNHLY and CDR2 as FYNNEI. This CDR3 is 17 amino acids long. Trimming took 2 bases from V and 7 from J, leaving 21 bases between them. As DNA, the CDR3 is TGTGCCAGCAGTGAAACCTGGGGTGGAAGTTTCGGTAATGAGCAGTTCTTC. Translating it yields CASSETWGGSFGNEQFF.

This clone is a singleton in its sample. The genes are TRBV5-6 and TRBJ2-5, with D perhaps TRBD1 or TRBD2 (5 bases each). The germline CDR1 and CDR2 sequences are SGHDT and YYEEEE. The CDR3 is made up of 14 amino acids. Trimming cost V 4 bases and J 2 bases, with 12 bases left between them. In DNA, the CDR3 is TGTGCCAGCAGCCCGGGACGGATACAAGAGACCCAGTACTTC. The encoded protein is CASSPGRIQETQYF.

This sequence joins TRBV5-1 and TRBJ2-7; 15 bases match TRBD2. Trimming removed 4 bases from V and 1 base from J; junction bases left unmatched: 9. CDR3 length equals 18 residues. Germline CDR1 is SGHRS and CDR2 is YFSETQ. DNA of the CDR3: TGCGCCAGCAGCCTCGCCGGACTAGCGGGAGGGCGATCCTACGAGCAGTACTTC. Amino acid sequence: CASSLAGLAGGRSYEQYF.

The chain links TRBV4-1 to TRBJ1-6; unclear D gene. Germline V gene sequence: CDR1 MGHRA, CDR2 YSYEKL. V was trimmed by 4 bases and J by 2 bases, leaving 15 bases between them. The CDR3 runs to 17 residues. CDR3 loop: CASSPFSDPPYNSPLHF. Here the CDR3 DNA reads TGCGCCAGCAGCCCCTTCTCGGACCCCCCCTATAATTCACCCCTCCACTTT.